This TCR beta chain appears in the sequencing data of a study of spatial heterogeneity in lung cancer. Germline CDR1 reads SGHTA; CDR2 reads FQGNSA. V dropped 4 bases and J dropped 6 bases, with 13 bases sitting between them. CDR3 length: 13 residues. Time point described: sample taken at primary tumor resection. Material for sequencing was whole RNA from tumor, nontumor lung or frozen PBMC, left unsorted. TCRdb re-called the 5' RACE reads with MiXCR, one entry per CDR3 protein. The data hold over 90,000 distinct CDR3 sequences, with approximately 8.6% observed a single time. This TCR was recovered from a male donor with early-stage non-small cell lung cancer. The sequenced sample was PBMCs, obtained at surgery. The chain carries TRBV7-2 and TRBJ2-7; weak D call: TRBD1 (6 bases). The CDR3 spells CASSSSGTREQYF. As DNA, the CDR3 is TGTGCCAGCAGCTCCTCCGGGACACGCGAGCAGTACTTC.